A selection of T cell receptor beta chains follows, all from one sample in a study of beta chain features in type 1 diabetes. Repertoires were generated with immunoSEQ multiplex PCR, while TCRdb's copy carries only in-frame clones and drops some. The table shows under 850,000 clones, with 13% occurring only once. Source material: naive CD4+ T cells from blood. These receptors originate from a man between 18 and 29 years old with type 1 diabetes. CDR3s include the opening cysteine and the closing phenylalanine or tryptophan. A D gene is named only where the DNA matches it firmly. Clone size is given for some rows only: seen once, a few or many times, or a class if the clone is expanded.

NA	TRBJ2-2	NA	TRBV11-2	TGTGCCAGCAGCTTAGATTCTGAGTATCGCACCGGGGAGCTGTTTTTT	CASSLDSEYRTGELFF
NA	TRBJ2-3	NA	TRBV14	TGTGCCAGCAGGAGAGGGGCCGCAGATACGCAGTATTTT	CASRRGAADTQYF
TRBD2	TRBJ2-1	few	TRBV7-9	TGTGCCAGCAGCTTAGCGCGGTCTAGCGGGAGGCATGAGCAGTTCTTC	CASSLARSSGRHEQFF
NA	TRBJ1-1	NA	TRBV7-6	TGTGCCAGCAGCGGTGGGACTGAAGCTTTCTTT	CASSGGTEAFF
NA	TRBJ1-4	NA	TRBV5-1	TGCGCCAGCAGCTTGGGGGACGGACTGTTTGAAAAACTGTTTTTT	CASSLGDGLFEKLFF
TRBD2	TRBJ2-7	NA	TRBV19	TGTGCCAGTAGTACCCGGGAGGCCGATCAGCGCGAGCAGTACTTC	CASSTREADQREQYF
TRBD2	TRBJ2-1	few	TRBV10-3	TGTGCCATCTCCGGGACTAGTGTCAATGAGCAGTTCTTC	CAISGTSVNEQFF
NA	TRBJ2-2	few	TRBV21-1	TGTGCCAGCAGCCTGGGGGACACCGGGGAGCTGTTTTTT	CASSLGDTGELFF
TRBD1	TRBJ1-6	NA	TRBV27	TGTGCCAGCAGGGGACAGGGCAGGGGTTCACCCCTCCACTTT	CASRGQGRGSPLHF
NA	TRBJ1-1	few	TRBV29-1	TGCAGCGTCCAATCAATGGAGGGGAACACTGAAGCTTTCTTT	CSVQSMEGNTEAFF
NA	TRBJ1-1	few	TRBV30	TGTGCCTGGAGTGCCCTCGTACAGCGTACTGAAGCTTTCTTT	CAWSALVQRTEAFF
NA	TRBJ2-7	few	TRBV11-2	TGTGCCAGCAGCTTAGGAGGGCTCGAGCAGTACTTC	CASSLGGLEQYF
NA	TRBJ1-2	NA	TRBV15	TGTGCCACCAGCAGAGATGACGGGACGGATGGCTACACCTTC	CATSRDDGTDGYTF
NA	TRBJ2-1	NA	TRBV7-3	TGTGCCAGCAGCTTTTCGTCAGGTGAGCGGCAGTTCTTC	CASSFSSGERQFF
NA	TRBJ1-2	NA	TRBV30	TGTGCCTGGAGTGTACGGGGCAGGGTTCGGTATGGCTACACCTTC	CAWSVRGRVRYGYTF
NA	TRBJ1-3	NA	TRBV5-1	TGCGCCAGCAGCTTGGTACCAGGACCTGGAAACACCATATATTTT	CASSLVPGPGNTIYF
NA	TRBJ1-1	few	TRBV2	TGTGCCAGCAGAGCGGATATGAACACTGAAGCTTTCTTT	CASRADMNTEAFF
TRBD1	TRBJ2-5	NA	TRBV7-2	TGTGCCAGCAGCTTATGGGGACAGGGAGCGAAGACCCAGTACTTC	CASSLWGQGAKTQYF
NA	TRBJ1-6	NA	TRBV5-8	TGTGCCAGCAGCTTGGGTGACAGCCCTAATAATTCACCCCTCCACTTT	CASSLGDSPNNSPLHF
NA	TRBJ2-2	NA	TRBV27	TGTGCCAGCAGATTACAGGGGAACACCGGGGAGCTGTTTTTT	CASRLQGNTGELFF
NA	TRBJ1-2	few	TRBV7-2	TGTGCCAGCAGCTTAGCTCTTAACTATGGCTACACCTTC	CASSLALNYGYTF
NA	TRBJ1-1	NA	TRBV6-5	TGTGCCAGCAGTGAAACCGGGATCTGGGCTTTCTTT	CASSETGIWAFF
NA	TRBJ2-7	NA	TRBV15	TGTGCCACCAGCAGAGATGGGAAGCTATCCTACGAGCAGTACTTC	CATSRDGKLSYEQYF
NA	TRBJ2-7	few	TRBV25-1	TGTGCCAGCAGTCCGGGCCATAGCTCCTACGAGCAGTACTTC	CASSPGHSSYEQYF
NA	TRBJ1-5	NA	TRBV6-1	TGTGCCAGCAGTGAGTCCCATCTCCGCGGGCAGCCCCAGCATTTT	CASSESHLRGQPQHF
NA	TRBJ2-7	NA	TRBV18	TGTGCCAGCTCACCATACGGGTCCGGCGACGAGCAGTACTTC	CASSPYGSGDEQYF
NA	TRBJ1-6	NA	TRBV29-1	TGCAGCGTTGGGGAACAGGGCCTTGGATCACCCCTCCACTTT	CSVGEQGLGSPLHF
TRBD1	TRBJ1-1	NA	TRBV15	TGTGCCACCAGCAGAGATCGGACAGGGGCGCAAGAAGCTTTCTTT	CATSRDRTGAQEAFF
NA	TRBJ2-5	few	TRBV2	TGTGCCAGCCCAGGGTCAGGGGAGACCCAGTACTTC	CASPGSGETQYF
NA	TRBJ2-3	NA	TRBV10-3	TGTGCCATTGCGACGGGGAGCACAGATACGCAGTATTTT	CAIATGSTDTQYF
NA	TRBJ2-3	NA	TRBV7-9	TGTGCCAGCAGCTTACACAGCGCTGGCACAGATACGCAGTATTTT	CASSLHSAGTDTQYF
NA	TRBJ2-7	NA	TRBV6-1	TGTGCCAGCATATCGGTTCGGGGGTTTCACTACGAGCAGTACTTC	CASISVRGFHYEQYF
NA	TRBJ2-7	few	TRBV30	TGTGCCTGGGGTCTCCCTACCTACGAGCAGTACTTC	CAWGLPTYEQYF
NA	TRBJ1-4	few	TRBV7-2	TGTGCCAGCAGCTGGACCCCCGGGGGAACTAATGAAAAACTGTTTTTT	CASSWTPGGTNEKLFF
TRBD1	TRBJ2-7	NA	TRBV4-1	TGCGCCAGCAGCCTCGCACCGGGACAGGGGAGTGACGAGCAGTACTTC	CASSLAPGQGSDEQYF
TRBD1	TRBJ2-1	NA	TRBV5-1	TGCGCCAGCAGCTCCCGGGACAGGGTATTTCGGCAGTTCTTC	CASSSRDRVFRQFF
NA	TRBJ1-1	NA	TRBV20-1	TGCAGTACCGACCCGAGAGCTTTCTTT	CSTDPRAFF
NA	TRBJ1-1	few	TRBV29-1	TGCAGCGTGGGGGGTCAGGGCGGCTGGCCGAACACTGAAGCTTTCTTT	CSVGGQGGWPNTEAFF
NA	TRBJ1-2	NA	TRBV5-1	TGCGCCAGCAGCCGAATGGGCAGGGTTGATGGCTACACCTTC	CASSRMGRVDGYTF
NA	TRBJ1-5	few	TRBV30	TGTGCCTGGACACAGGGCCCCAATCAGCCCCAGCATTTT	CAWTQGPNQPQHF
TRBD2	TRBJ2-1	NA	TRBV7-2	TGTGCCAGCAGGTTAGCGGGGAGGGTTAATGAGCAGTTCTTC	CASRLAGRVNEQFF
NA	TRBJ1-4	NA	TRBV5-4	TGTGCCAGCAGTTCGACTCAGTCGGATGAAAAACTGTTTTTT	CASSSTQSDEKLFF
NA	TRBJ2-1	few	TRBV10-3	TGTGCCATCAGTGAGTATAGCGGTTACAATGAGCAGTTCTTC	CAISEYSGYNEQFF
NA	TRBJ2-7	NA	TRBV10-3	TGTGCCACTCAAATGGACAGCGACGAGCAGTACTTC	CATQMDSDEQYF
TRBD1	TRBJ2-1	few	TRBV6-5	TGTGCCAGCAGTTACCCAGGGGGTGAGCAGTTCTTC	CASSYPGGEQFF
TRBD2	TRBJ2-2	NA	TRBV7-9	TGTGCCAGCAGCAGCGGCGGGACTAGCGGGCGCCCGAACACCGGGGAGCTGTTTTTT	CASSSGGTSGRPNTGELFF
NA	TRBJ1-1	few	TRBV7-9	TGTGCCAGCAGCCCACAAGGACGGCGGAACACTGAAGCTTTCTTT	CASSPQGRRNTEAFF
NA	TRBJ1-3	few	TRBV19	TGTGCCAGTAGAACTTACAGGGATGGAAACACCATATATTTT	CASRTYRDGNTIYF
NA	TRBJ2-7	NA	TRBV19	TGTGCCAGTAGTATAAGCGGACATTTGAGCTCCTACGAGCAGTACTTC	CASSISGHLSSYEQYF
TRBD1	TRBJ2-1	NA	TRBV27	TGTGCCAGCAGTTTCGGACAGGGTTACAATGAGCAGTTCTTC	CASSFGQGYNEQFF
NA	TRBJ2-1	NA	TRBV7-9	TGTGCCAGCAGCTTGTTTGACATACCCTCCGATGAGCAGTTCTTC	CASSLFDIPSDEQFF
NA	TRBJ1-4	few	TRBV7-9	TGTGCCAGCAGCCCCAGCCCGGGGCCCACTGGGGAAAAACTGTTTTTT	CASSPSPGPTGEKLFF
NA	TRBJ1-1	few	TRBV28	TGTGCCAGCAGGACTACATCGGGACTAGGACGCGCTGAAGCTTTCTTT	CASRTTSGLGRAEAFF
NA	TRBJ2-1	NA	TRBV29-1	TGCAGCGTCGCCCCCCCCGGGGTGAGCTCCTACAATGAGCAGTTCTTC	CSVAPPGVSSYNEQFF
NA	TRBJ1-2	NA	TRBV18	TGTGCCAGCTCACCGATGGTTTATGGCTACACCTTC	CASSPMVYGYTF